Listed below are T cell receptor beta chains from one sample, sequenced in a study of blood T cells in healthy people across ages. MiXCR, run by TCRdb on the 5' RACE reads, gives a single entry per CDR3 protein. The sample holds under 800,000 distinct CDR3 sequences, roughly 43% seen once. Sequences were obtained from blood. These receptors originate from a woman in her sixties in good health. Each CDR3 is given with its conserved first and last residue. The order of the fields is V gene, clone size, J gene, D gene, CDR3 DNA, CDR3 protein. A D gene is named only where the DNA matches it firmly. Where a row states a size, it is once, few, many or the class of an expanded clone; other rows omit it.

>TRBV12-3/TRBV12-4|many|TRBJ2-5|.
TGTGCCAGCACCTTCCAAGAGACCCAGTACTTC
CASTFQETQYF
>TRBV20-1|.|TRBJ2-1|.
TGCAGTGCTAGTTCGGGCAATTCGGGCAATGAGCAGTTCTTC
CSASSGNSGNEQFF
>TRBV10-3|.|TRBJ2-1|TRBD1
TGTGCCATCAGTCCTCAATGGGGACAGGGGGCGGATGAGCAGTTCTTC
CAISPQWGQGADEQFF
>TRBV6-1|few|TRBJ2-3|.
TGTGCCAGCAGTGACGTACTAAGAAAACCCGGACTGACAGATACGCAGTATTTT
CASSDVLRKPGLTDTQYF
>TRBV5-1|many|TRBJ2-7|.
TGCGCCAGCAGCTTTCTCCGGGACGGTGCACCCTACGAGCAGTACTTC
CASSFLRDGAPYEQYF
>TRBV3-1|few|TRBJ2-1|TRBD1
TGTGCCAGCAGCCCTTGGGACAGCGAGGGGCAGTTCTTC
CASSPWDSEGQFF
>TRBV6-5|.|TRBJ2-5|TRBD1
TGTGCCAGCAGTTATCGGGACAGCCAAGAGACCCAGTACTTC
CASSYRDSQETQYF
>TRBV28|few|TRBJ2-1|TRBD2
TGTGCCAGCAGGTTGAATCGGGAGGGGCAGTTCTTC
CASRLNREGQFF
>TRBV20-1|few|TRBJ2-1|TRBD2
TGCAGTGCTGGGGGGGATGTATACAATGAGCAGTTCTTC
CSAGGDVYNEQFF
>TRBV5-1|.|TRBJ2-5|.
TGCGCCAGCAGCTTGGGATTCCGGGGGGAGACCCAGTACTTC
CASSLGFRGETQYF
>TRBV5-4|.|TRBJ2-3|TRBD2
TGTGCCAGCAGCAAAAGCGGGAGTGGCACAGATACGCAGTATTTT
CASSKSGSGTDTQYF
>TRBV5-1|many|TRBJ2-5|TRBD1
TGCGCCAGCAGCTTGCAGGGACAGGACCAAGAGACCCAGTACTTC
CASSLQGQDQETQYF
>TRBV12-3/TRBV12-4|many|TRBJ1-2|.
TGTGCCAGCAGTTTAGCGGGGAGGGGTCTTCCTAACTATGGCTACACCTTC
CASSLAGRGLPNYGYTF
>TRBV25-1|many|TRBJ2-7|TRBD1
TGTGCCAGCACGGGACAGGGCTACGAGCAGTACTTC
CASTGQGYEQYF
>TRBV27|.|TRBJ2-5|TRBD1
TGTGCCAGCAGTTTATCCATAGGGACAGGGGACGAGACCCAGTACTTC
CASSLSIGTGDETQYF
>TRBV27|few|TRBJ2-3|TRBD2
TGTGCCAGCAGTTCGGCGATAGCGGGGGGGCTGATAGATACGCAGTATTTT
CASSSAIAGGLIDTQYF
>TRBV12-3/TRBV12-4|.|TRBJ2-7|.
TGTGCCAGCAGCTTATCTCGCGAGCAGTACTTC
CASSLSREQYF